A selection of T cell receptor beta chains follows, all from one sample in a study of vaccination effects on CD4 cells after COVID-19. Antigens for these TCRs are unknown. Using immunoSEQ multiplex PCR, the repertoire was profiled, and TCRdb retains in-frame clones only, with some absent. This table holds about 71,000 clones, roughly 80% found once. The sequenced sample was CD4+ T cells from PBMCs cultured with SARS-CoV-2 spike peptides, obtained before COVID-19 vaccination. All receptors derive from a human donor who received a COVID-19 vaccine. CDR3s include the opening cysteine and the closing phenylalanine or tryptophan. A D gene is named only where the DNA matches it firmly. Some rows mark clone size as missing; the rest say once, few, many or name a class of expanded clone.

CDR3: CAWSVYQGAQAQYF
DNA: TGTGCCTGGAGTGTATACCAGGGGGCTCAGGCCCAGTACTTC
size: NA
J: TRBJ2-5
V: TRBV30
D: TRBD1

CDR3: CASSQDPGNEQFF
DNA: TGTGCCAGCAGCCAAGATCCGGGCAATGAGCAGTTCTTC
size: once
J: TRBJ2-1
V: TRBV3-1/TRBV3-2
D: NA

CDR3: CASSSIQVKNTEAFF
DNA: TGTGCCAGCAGTTCCATTCAGGTAAAGAACACTGAAGCTTTCTTT
size: NA
J: TRBJ1-1
V: TRBV27
D: NA

CDR3: CASSSGQPNEKLFF
DNA: TGTGCCAGCAGCTCCGGACAGCCTAATGAAAAACTGTTTTTT
size: NA
J: TRBJ1-4
V: TRBV7-2
D: NA

CDR3: CASSAGTAFRNQPQHF
DNA: TGTGCCAGCAGCGCCGGGACCGCTTTTCGCAATCAGCCCCAGCATTTT
size: NA
J: TRBJ1-5
V: TRBV6-6
D: NA

CDR3: CASSKLAGTLTYNEQFF
DNA: TGTGCCAGCAGTAAACTAGCGGGGACCCTAACCTACAATGAGCAGTTCTTC
size: NA
J: TRBJ2-1
V: TRBV6-4
D: TRBD2

CDR3: CASSDPRAEQPQHF
DNA: TGTGCCAGCAGTGACCCCCGGGCGGAACAGCCCCAGCATTTT
size: NA
J: TRBJ1-5
V: TRBV2
D: NA

CDR3: CASSPPGYNEQFF
DNA: TGTGCCAGCTCACCACCGGGGTACAATGAGCAGTTCTTC
size: NA
J: TRBJ2-1
V: TRBV18
D: NA

CDR3: CASSPWDSSGSPLHF
DNA: TGTGCCAGCAGCCCGTGGGACAGCAGCGGTTCACCCCTCCACTTT
size: NA
J: TRBJ1-6
V: TRBV7-9
D: TRBD1

CDR3: CASSGSGAGEKLFF
DNA: TGTGCCAGCAGTGGATCAGGGGCTGGTGAAAAACTGTTTTTT
size: NA
J: TRBJ1-4
V: TRBV2
D: NA